What follows are 27 T cell receptor beta chains derived from one specimen sequenced in a study of T cells after yellow fever vaccination. TCRdb reprocessed the 5' RACE reads with MiXCR, giving one entry per CDR3 protein. The data show 620,000 or so distinct CDR3 sequences, with around an eighth seen just once and about 15% held by the top ten. Sequencing was performed on PBMCs, taken on the day of the yellow fever booster vaccination. These receptors all stem from a man younger than 45 who received the YFV17D yellow fever vaccine.

A few counts support this clonotype. The rearrangement joins TRBV29-1 to TRBJ2-1, with 7 bases matching TRBD1. The germline gives CDR1 SQVTM, CDR2 ANQGSEA. V lost 5 bases and J lost 3; bases outside the gene matches: 7. CDR3 size: 14 residues. The CDR3 protein is CSVIRGQIYNEQFF. The DNA for the CDR3 is TGCAGCGTTATTAGGGGACAGATCTACAATGAGCAGTTCTTC.

The chain recombines TRBV9 with TRBJ2-1; no definite D call. The germline gives CDR1 SGDLS, CDR2 YYNGEE. This CDR3 has 16 residues. Trimming shortened V by 0 bases and J by 2 bases, and 12 bases separated the two germline ends. CDR3 protein: CASSVVVSAAYNEQFF. CDR3 nucleotide sequence: TGTGCCAGCAGCGTAGTGGTAAGCGCCGCCTACAATGAGCAGTTCTTC.

This clonotype was recorded a few times. The chain carries TRBV6-1 and TRBJ1-3, with no clear D. This CDR3 spans 14 amino acids. The V end lost 11 bases, the J end lost 4 bases, and 18 bases lay between the germline ends. The V gene's germline CDR1 is MNHNS and CDR2 SASEGT. The CDR3 coding sequence is TGTGCCGTAGAACGGGTGTTATCGGGAAACACCATATATTTT. The encoded protein is CAVERVLSGNTIYF.

This clonotype has more than one count but fewer than ten. V gene TRBV20-1 combines with J gene TRBJ1-5, with TRBD1 as a possible D gene (5 bases). V was clipped by 1 base and J by 6 bases, with 19 bases between them. There are 16 residues in the CDR3. CDR1 is DFQATT and CDR2 is SNEGSKA in the germline V gene (reference sequence). DNA for the CDR3: TGCAGTGCTAGAGGCGGCACAACAGGTTCTGGTCAGCCCCAGCATTTT. Its protein is CSARGGTTGSGQPQHF.

This clonotype occurred a few times. The V gene is TRBV24-1, the J gene TRBJ2-1; D is undetermined. The CDR3 is made up of 17 amino acids. V shed 5 bases and J shed 4 bases, with 20 bases lying between them. CDR1 is KGHDR, CDR2 SFDVKD, per germline. The CDR3: CATSGASGGGDYNEQFF. In DNA, the CDR3 is TGTGCCACCAGTGGGGCTAGTGGCGGCGGAGATTACAATGAGCAGTTCTTC.

This clonotype has only a few counts. This chain uses TRBV2 with TRBJ2-7, with D possibly being TRBD1 (6 bases). Germline V CDR1 and CDR2: SNHLY, FYNNEI. This CDR3 has 15 amino acids. With 3 bases removed from V and 3 bases from J, the gap between germline ends came to 15 bases. The CDR3 is CASSEGAGIYYEQYF. The DNA for the CDR3 is TGTGCCAGCAGTGAGGGGGCAGGGATCTACTACGAGCAGTACTTC. Full variable domain (outside the CDR3, taken from reference TRBV2 and TRBJ2-7): EPEVTQTPSHQVTQMGQEVILRCVPISNHLYFYWYRQILGQKVEFLVSFYNNEISEKSEIFDDQFSVERPDGSNFTLKIRSTKLEDSAMYFCASSEGAGIYYEQYFGPGTRLTVT.

In this sample, this clonotype turned up many times. The CDR3 protein is CASSLLSRNEQFF. Here the CDR3 DNA reads TGTGCCAGCAGTTTACTATCCAGAAATGAGCAGTTCTTC. V and J are TRBV28 and TRBJ2-1; the D is unclear. Germline-derived CDR1 and CDR2 are MDHEN and SYDVKM. The V and J ends lost 2 bases and 7 bases respectively, with 9 bases between them. This CDR3 is built from 13 residues.

The rearrangement uses TRBV5-5 and TRBJ2-5; TRBD2 is a possible D gene (5 bases). V was pared by 0 bases and J by 9 bases, with 9 bases between. The CDR3 is 12 amino acids. CDR1 and CDR2 (germline): SGHKS, YYEKEE (reference sequence). CDR3 loop: CASSLDTRPQYF. The CDR3 DNA reads TGTGCCAGCAGCTTGGATACTAGGCCCCAGTACTTC.

This clonotype was counted many times. The V call is TRBV7-2, the J call TRBJ2-7, with a weak D call TRBD1 (5 bases). The length of the CDR3 is 14 residues. Germline-derived CDR1 and CDR2 are SGHTA and FQGNSA. The germline V and J ends were trimmed by 5 bases and 3 bases, with 14 bases remaining between them. CDR3 bases: TGTGCCAGCAGCCCATTCCCAGGGCTCTACGAGCAGTACTTC. Protein sequence: CASSPFPGLYEQYF.

V usage is TRBV18 and J usage is TRBJ2-7; D call uncertain. The CDR3 sequence is 12 residues long. V was pared by 6 bases and J by 7 bases, with 13 bases between. Germline CDR1 is KGHSH and CDR2 is LQKENI. The DNA for the CDR3 is TGTGCCAGCTCTGGGCCCGAGTGGGAGCAGTACTTC. Translation gives CASSGPEWEQYF.

The chain links TRBV20-1 to TRBJ2-5; 12 bases align to TRBD2. J lost 5 bases, V lost 0 bases, and 7 bases had no gene match. The CDR3 is 16 residues long. Germline values: CDR1 DFQATT, CDR2 SNEGSKA (reference sequence). CDR3 in amino acids: CSAREGLAGVGETQYF. The CDR3 bases are TGCAGTGCTAGAGAGGGACTAGCGGGCGTGGGGGAGACCCAGTACTTC.

J is TRBJ2-2 and V is TRBV20-1, with TRBD2 as a possible D gene (7 bases). V was cut by 1 base and J by 0 bases, with 15 bases left in between. There are 17 residues in the CDR3. Germline values: CDR1 DFQATT, CDR2 SNEGSKA (reference sequence). CDR3 amino acids: CSARVPGGTTNTGELFF. For the CDR3, the DNA is TGCAGTGCTAGAGTTCCGGGGGGCACGACGAACACCGGGGAGCTGTTTTTT.

The rearrangement joins TRBV6-1 to TRBJ2-7; 12 bases fit TRBD2. The CDR3 loop spans 15 amino acids. The V gene end was trimmed by 6 bases and the J gene end by 2 bases; junction bases not matched to a gene: 5. Germline CDR1 MNHNS, CDR2 SASEGT. The CDR3 loop is CASRPTSGRPYEQYF. The CDR3 DNA follows: TGTGCCAGCAGACCGACTAGCGGGAGACCCTACGAGCAGTACTTC.

The CDR3 loop reads CASSFKGKSGYTF. As DNA, the CDR3 is TGTGCCAGCAGCTTCAAAGGGAAAAGTGGCTACACCTTC. V usage is TRBV7-9 and J usage is TRBJ1-2; D is unclear. This CDR3 is built from 13 residues. The ends were cut back, 3 bases at V and 7 bases at J, with 12 bases in the middle. Per the germline V gene, CDR1 is SEHNR and CDR2 is FQNEAQ (reference sequence).

The chain employs TRBV6-2 or TRBV6-3 and TRBJ2-7; TRBD2 matches 11 bases. There are 15 residues in the CDR3. In germline, CDR1 is MNHEY, CDR2 SVGEGT. V lost 2 bases to trimming and J lost 0 bases; unmatched junction nucleotides: 0. The CDR3 DNA is TGTGCCAGCAGTTACGGACTAGCGGGCTCCTACGAGCAGTACTTC. It is translated as CASSYGLAGSYEQYF.

The chain carries TRBV28 and TRBJ2-5; TRBD2 matches at 14 bases. J gave up 5 bases and V 5 bases, and 13 bases lay outside the gene matches. The CDR3 is made up of 18 amino acids. The V gene's germline CDR1 is MDHEN and CDR2 SYDVKM. Here the CDR3 DNA reads TGTGCCAGCAGTCCCATACCCGGGACTAGCGGGAGTGGGGAGACCCAGTACTTC. Protein product: CASSPIPGTSGSGETQYF.

This clonotype has a handful of counts. V usage is TRBV5-1 and J usage is TRBJ1-2, with 10 bases identical to TRBD1. The V gene's germline CDR1 is SGHRS and CDR2 YFSETQ. The CDR3 spans 16 residues. After removal of 5 bases from V and 5 bases from J, the junction contained 12 bases not matched to a gene. In nucleotides, the CDR3 is TGCGCCAGCAGAGAGTCCCGGGACAGGGGTTTATATGGCTACACCTTC. It specifies CASRESRDRGLYGYTF.

This clonotype was observed a few times. This chain joins TRBV10-3 and TRBJ2-5; tentative D call: TRBD1 (5 bases). V was shortened by 7 bases and J by 0 bases, with 9 bases between the two germline ends. The germline V gene encodes CDR1 ENHRY and CDR2 SYGVKD. CDR3 length equals 13 residues. This chain's CDR3 is CAIKQEYQETQYF. As DNA, the CDR3 is TGTGCCATCAAACAGGAGTACCAAGAGACCCAGTACTTC.

This chain connects TRBV7-9 to TRBJ2-5, with a weak D call TRBD2 (6 bases). This CDR3 has 15 amino acids. Germline assignment: CDR1 SEHNR and CDR2 FQNEAQ (reference sequence). The V end lost 4 bases, the J end lost 3 bases, and 15 bases lay between the germline ends. The CDR3 loop reads CASSSIPGGEETQYF. The CDR3 DNA sequence: TGTGCCAGCAGCTCAATTCCCGGAGGGGAAGAGACCCAGTACTTC.

This sequence joins TRBV20-1 and TRBJ2-1; TRBD2 aligns across 11 bases. The CDR3 spans 15 residues. V lost 6 bases to trimming and J lost 1 base; unmatched junction nucleotides: 5. Germline values: CDR1 DFQATT, CDR2 SNEGSKA (reference sequence). The CDR3 nucleotides are TGCAGTGCGGTAGCGGGAGGGTTGTCCTACAATGAGCAGTTCTTC. Its protein product is CSAVAGGLSYNEQFF.

This clonotype was counted between two and nine times. This chain joins TRBV28 and TRBJ2-7; 11 bases are shared with TRBD1. Trimming cost V 2 bases and J 6 bases; bases outside gene matches: 6. This CDR3 region has 15 residues. Germline CDR1 reads MDHEN; CDR2 reads SYDVKM. CDR3 residues: CASSLKGQGASEQYF. The CDR3, as DNA: TGTGCCAGCAGTTTAAAAGGACAGGGGGCTAGCGAGCAGTACTTC.

This clonotype was counted a few times. The CDR3 loop is CSARPGQAIPYNEQFF. The CDR3 DNA reads TGCAGTGCTAGACCGGGACAGGCGATTCCCTACAATGAGCAGTTCTTC. The rearrangement links TRBV20-1 to TRBJ2-1; 8 bases match TRBD1. J gave up 2 bases and V 2 bases, and 8 bases lay outside the gene matches. This CDR3 contains 16 residues. Germline V lookup: CDR1 DFQATT, CDR2 SNEGSKA (reference sequence).

Only one count was recorded for this clonotype. The V gene is TRBV3-1, the J gene TRBJ2-1; D is possibly TRBD2 (6 bases). Germline V gives CDR1 LGHDT, CDR2 YNNKEL (reference sequence). There are 16 residues in the CDR3. The V end lost 4 bases, the J end lost 8 bases, and 21 bases lay between the germline ends. CDR3: CASSRRGTRRVDEQFF. As DNA, the CDR3 is TGTGCCAGCAGCCGTAGAGGTACTAGGAGGGTGGATGAGCAGTTCTTC.

This clonotype was detected ten times or more. The chain is built from TRBV19 and TRBJ2-1; D is possibly TRBD1 (5 bases). Germline assignment: CDR1 LNHDA and CDR2 SQIVND (reference sequence). The CDR3 loop spans 13 amino acids. V lost 5 bases to trimming and J lost 6 bases, with 11 bases between them. The DNA for the CDR3 is TGTGCCAGTAGTCTTATTCAGGGCAATGAGCAGTTCTTC. Its translation is CASSLIQGNEQFF.

In its sample, this clonotype was seen once. The V and J genes are TRBV5-1 and TRBJ2-3, with D perhaps matching TRBD1 (5 bases). CDR1 is SGHRS, CDR2 YFSETQ, per germline. V dropped 4 bases and J dropped 2 bases, with 14 bases sitting between them. The CDR3 is 15 amino acids. This CDR3 reads CASSPRQSSTDTQYF. In DNA form, the CDR3 reads TGCGCCAGCAGCCCCCGACAGTCCTCCACAGATACGCAGTATTTT.

This chain uses TRBV6-2 or TRBV6-3 with TRBJ2-7, with D perhaps TRBD2 (6 bases). The CDR3 loop spans 13 amino acids. The germline V and J ends were trimmed by 5 bases and 4 bases, with 12 bases remaining between them. CDR1 is MNHEY and CDR2 is SVGEGT in the germline V gene. The CDR3 sequence is CASSDPGGYEQYF. CDR3 nucleotide sequence: TGTGCCAGCAGTGATCCCGGGGGATACGAGCAGTACTTC.

In its sample, this clonotype was seen many times. One end of the junction fails to match germline, which may point to a read error. The J gene is TRBJ2-1, the V gene TRBV5-1; tentatively, D is TRBD2 (6 bases). Germline V CDR1 and CDR2: SGHRS, YFSETQ. The CDR3 is 15 residues long. CDR3 loop: CASSFDGSSYNEQFF. For the CDR3, the DNA is TGTGCCAGCAGTTTCGACGGGAGCTCCTACAATGAGCAGTTCTTC.